The sequence of this TCR beta chain was determined in a study of shared clonotypes between healthy human individuals. Study at large: The study enrolled a couple of women and three men aged 18 to 49.

The CDR3 is 16 residues long. Germline CDR1 SGHTS, CDR2 YDEGEE. V gave up 3 bases and J gave up 3 bases; unmatched junction bases: 11. Some clones are missing from TCRdb's copy, which holds only in-frame ones; the method was immunoSEQ multiplex PCR. Among 2,500,000 or so clones listed, approximately 93% were seen once. The material sequenced was naive CD4+ T cells from PBMCs. Subset in this sample: CD45RA+ positively selected. This clonotype was obtained from a man aged 18 to 30 in good health. Some clones in this sample may be carry-over from other donors' samples. This rearrangement joins TRBV5-8 to TRBJ2-7; 8 nucleotides line up with TRBD2. CDR3 coding DNA: TGTGCCAGCAGCTACCTTTCCGGGAGGGCCAACTACGAGCAGTACTTC. This sequence encodes CASSYLSGRANYEQYF.